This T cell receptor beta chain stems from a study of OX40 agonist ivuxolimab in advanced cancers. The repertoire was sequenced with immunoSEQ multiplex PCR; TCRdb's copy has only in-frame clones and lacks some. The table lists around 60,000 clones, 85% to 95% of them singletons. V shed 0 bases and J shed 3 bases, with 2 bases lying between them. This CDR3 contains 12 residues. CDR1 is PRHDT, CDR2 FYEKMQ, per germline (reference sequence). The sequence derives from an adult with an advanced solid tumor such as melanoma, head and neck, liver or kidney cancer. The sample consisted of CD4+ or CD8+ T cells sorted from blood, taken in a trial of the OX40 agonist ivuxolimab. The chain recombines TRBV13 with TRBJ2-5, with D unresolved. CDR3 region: CASSLGEETQYF. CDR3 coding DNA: TGTGCCAGCAGCTTAGGGGAAGAGACCCAGTACTTC. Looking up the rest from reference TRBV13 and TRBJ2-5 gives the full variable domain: AAGVIQSPRHLIKEKRETATLKCYPIPRHDTVYWYQQGPGQDPQFLISFYEKMQSDKGSIPDRFSAQQFSDYHSELNMSSLELGDSALYFCASSLGEETQYFGPGTRLLVL.